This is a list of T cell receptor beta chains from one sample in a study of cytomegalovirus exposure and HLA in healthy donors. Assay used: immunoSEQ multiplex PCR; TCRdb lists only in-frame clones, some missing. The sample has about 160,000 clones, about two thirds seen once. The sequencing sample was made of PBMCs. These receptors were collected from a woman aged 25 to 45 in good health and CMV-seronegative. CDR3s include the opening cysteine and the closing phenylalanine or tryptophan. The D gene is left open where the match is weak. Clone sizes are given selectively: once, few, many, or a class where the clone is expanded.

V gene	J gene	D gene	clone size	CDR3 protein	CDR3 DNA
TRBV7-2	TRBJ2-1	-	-	CASSLGADEQFF	TGTGCCAGCAGCTTAGGAGCGGATGAGCAGTTCTTC
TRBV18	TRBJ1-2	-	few	CASSLAGTTYGYTF	TGTGCCAGCTCACTTGCCGGGACAACTTATGGCTACACCTTC
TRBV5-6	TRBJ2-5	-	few	CASSLVSVETQYF	TGTGCCAGCAGCTTGGTTTCGGTGGAGACCCAGTACTTC
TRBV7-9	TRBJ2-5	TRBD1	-	CASSSQGVQETQYF	TGTGCCAGCAGCTCACAGGGGGTCCAAGAGACCCAGTACTTC
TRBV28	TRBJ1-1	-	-	CASGLMGDEAFF	TGTGCCAGCGGGTTAATGGGCGATGAAGCTTTCTTT
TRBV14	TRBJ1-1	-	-	CASSPPGEWTEAFF	TGTGCCAGCAGCCCTCCGGGGGAATGGACTGAAGCTTTCTTT
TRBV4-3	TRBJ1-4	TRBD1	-	CASSQERTGWNEKLFF	TGCGCCAGCAGCCAAGAGAGGACAGGGTGGAATGAAAAACTGTTTTTT
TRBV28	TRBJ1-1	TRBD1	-	CATTGQGSTEAFF	TGTGCCACTACGGGACAGGGGAGCACTGAAGCTTTCTTT
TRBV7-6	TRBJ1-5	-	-	CASSLVREGQPQHF	TGTGCCAGCAGCTTAGTCAGGGAGGGTCAGCCCCAGCATTTT
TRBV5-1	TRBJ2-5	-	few	CASSFRLVFRQETQYF	TGCGCCAGCAGCTTCCGACTAGTTTTCCGCCAGGAGACCCAGTACTTC
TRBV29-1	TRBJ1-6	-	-	CSVGLVGSPLHF	TGCAGCGTTGGGCTCGTCGGGTCACCCCTCCACTTT
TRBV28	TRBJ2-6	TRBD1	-	CASSFLSGTGSSGANVLTF	TGTGCCAGCAGTTTCTTATCCGGGACAGGATCCTCTGGGGCCAACGTCCTGACTTTC
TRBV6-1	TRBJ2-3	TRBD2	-	CASSETSGGSTQYF	TGTGCCAGCAGTGAAACTAGCGGGGGTTCTACGCAGTATTTT
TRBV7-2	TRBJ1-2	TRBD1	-	CASSYPDRVGYGYTF	TGTGCCAGCAGTTATCCGGACAGGGTGGGCTATGGCTACACCTTC
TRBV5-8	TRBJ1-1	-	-	CASSLESSTEAFF	TGTGCCAGCAGCTTGGAGAGCTCCACTGAAGCTTTCTTT
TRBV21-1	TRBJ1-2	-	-	CASSPGTGGCGYTF	TGTGCCAGCAGTCCAGGGACAGGGGGCTGTGGCTACACCTTC
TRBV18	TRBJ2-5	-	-	CASSPMFLETQYF	TGTGCCAGCTCTCCAATGTTCCTGGAGACCCAGTACTTC
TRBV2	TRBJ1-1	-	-	CASSLEGDTEAFF	TGTGCCAGCAGCCTCGAAGGGGACACTGAAGCTTTCTTT
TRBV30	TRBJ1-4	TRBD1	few	CALHAGTGLEKLFF	TGTGCCTTGCACGCCGGGACAGGACTAGAAAAACTGTTTTTT
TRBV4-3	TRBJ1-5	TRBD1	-	CASSQDPGTGVNSNQPQHF	TGCGCCAGCAGCCAAGATCCCGGGACAGGGGTTAATAGCAATCAGCCCCAGCATTTT
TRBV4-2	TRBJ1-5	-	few	CASSPLGGADQPQHF	TGTGCCAGCAGCCCCCTGGGCGGGGCCGATCAGCCCCAGCATTTT
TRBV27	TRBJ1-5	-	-	CASSLGTLGNQPQHF	TGTGCCAGCAGCCTCGGGACTTTAGGCAATCAGCCCCAGCATTTT
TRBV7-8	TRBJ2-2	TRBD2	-	CASSLDSPGLAITGELFF	TGTGCCAGCAGCTTAGATTCCCCGGGACTAGCGATTACCGGGGAGCTGTTTTTT
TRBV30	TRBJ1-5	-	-	CAWSQGTDGQPQHF	TGTGCCTGGAGTCAGGGGACGGATGGGCAGCCCCAGCATTTT
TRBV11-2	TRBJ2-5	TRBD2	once	CASSLTRGGQETQYF	TGTGCCAGCAGCTTAACCCGCGGGGGCCAAGAGACCCAGTACTTC
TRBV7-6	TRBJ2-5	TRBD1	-	CASSLFGQDQGTQYF	TGTGCCAGCAGCTTATTTGGACAGGACCAAGGGACCCAGTACTTC
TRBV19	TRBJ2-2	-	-	CASARGNTGELFF	TGTGCCAGCGCCCGGGGGAACACCGGGGAGCTGTTTTTT
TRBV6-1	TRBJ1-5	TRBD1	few	CASSQGTVSNQPQHF	TGTGCCAGCAGCCAAGGGACAGTTAGCAATCAGCCCCAGCATTTT
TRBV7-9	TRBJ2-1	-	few	CASSKVQASEQFF	TGTGCCAGCAGCAAGGTCCAAGCGTCCGAGCAGTTCTTC
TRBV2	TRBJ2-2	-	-	CASKLLYTGELFF	TGTGCCAGCAAACTCCTCTACACCGGGGAGCTGTTTTTT
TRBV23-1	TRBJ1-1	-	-	CASSPRVITEAFF	TGCGCCAGCAGTCCGCGGGTGATCACTGAAGCTTTCTTT
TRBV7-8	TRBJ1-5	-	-	CASSLIPGGNQPQHF	TGTGCCAGCAGCTTAATACCAGGGGGCAATCAGCCCCAGCATTTT